Listed here are 20 T cell receptor beta chains from one sample, sequenced in a study of T cells in Graves' hyperthyroidism and ophthalmopathy. Amplification of TCR beta CDR3 regions was performed using RNA transcripts as template. An initial round of RT-PCR targeting the TCR CDR3 relied on the HTBI primer set. TCRdb called the multiplex PCR reads again in MiXCR, with one record for every CDR3 protein. The table includes fewer than 350,000 distinct CDR3 sequences, roughly 15% detected once. The sample taken for sequencing was blood. Receptor source: a woman aged 40-49 years with Graves' hyperthyroidism.

This clonotype was counted a few times. V and J are TRBV10-3 and TRBJ1-2; D is perhaps TRBD1 (5 bases). This CDR3 has 14 amino acids. Germline V gene sequence: CDR1 ENHRY, CDR2 SYGVKD. Trimming took 0 bases from V and 6 from J, leaving 11 bases between them. The DNA of the CDR3 is TGTGCCATCAGTGAGTCGTTTCTGGGGGATGGCTACACCTTC. This translates into CAISESFLGDGYTF.

V and J are TRBV6-1 and TRBJ2-3; no reliable D call. V was cut by 10 bases and J by 1 base, with 9 bases left in between. This CDR3 has 12 residues. The V gene's germline CDR1 is MNHNS and CDR2 SASEGT. The CDR3 DNA reads TGTGCCACCAGGAGCGGCACAGATACGCAGTATTTT. Protein product: CATRSGTDTQYF.

The sample holds many counts of this clonotype. V gene TRBV28 combines with J gene TRBJ1-2, with 7 bases identical to TRBD1. Per the germline V gene, CDR1 is MDHEN and CDR2 is SYDVKM. This CDR3 comprises 13 residues. Trimming at V came to 7 bases and at J to 4 bases, leaving 6 bases not matched to a gene. Here the CDR3 DNA reads TGTGCCAGCACGACAGGGCAAACCTATGGCTACACCTTC. Its protein product is CASTTGQTYGYTF.

This clonotype was seen a handful of times. The CDR3 coding sequence is TGTGCCAGCAGCTTAGCCGCGACTAGCGGGGTTTACAATGAGCAGTTCTTC. Protein sequence: CASSLAATSGVYNEQFF. The chain combines TRBV7-8 with TRBJ2-1; 11 nucleotides agree with TRBD2. The CDR3 spans 17 residues. V shed 0 bases, J shed 4 bases, and the junction held 5 bases outside the gene matches. Germline V gene data show CDR1 as SGHVS and CDR2 as FQNEAQ.

The table lists this clonotype with many counts. The rearrangement links TRBV6-1 to TRBJ2-1; D not certain. The V gene's germline CDR1 is MNHNS and CDR2 SASEGT. With 5 bases removed from V and 6 bases from J, the gap between germline ends came to 8 bases. The length of the CDR3 is 12 residues. CDR3 protein: CASSNRRNEQFF. The DNA of the CDR3 is TGTGCCAGCAGTAACAGACGCAATGAGCAGTTCTTC.

V and J are TRBV4-2 and TRBJ2-1; 9 nucleotides match TRBD2. Germline V gene lookup returns CDR1 LGHNA and CDR2 YNFKEQ. Trimming took 2 bases from V and 0 from J; bases not matched to a gene: 5. CDR3 length equals 17 residues. CDR3 nucleotides: TGTGCCAGCAGCCAAAGACTAGCGGAAAGCTCCTACAATGAGCAGTTCTTC. Residues: CASSQRLAESSYNEQFF.

CDR3 loop: CASWTGDRQYF. The CDR3, as DNA: TGTGCCAGCTGGACAGGGGATAGGCAGTACTTC. V is TRBV10-3 and J is TRBJ2-7, with 9 bases aligning to TRBD1. The V and J ends lost 10 bases and 9 bases, in that order; junction bases with no gene match: 7. The CDR3 length is 11 residues. Per the germline V gene, CDR1 is ENHRY and CDR2 is SYGVKD.

This clonotype was counted at least ten times. The chain couples TRBV19 to TRBJ1-1; 7 bases map to TRBD1. Germline CDR1 and CDR2: LNHDA and SQIVND (reference sequence). The ends lost 7 bases at V and 4 bases at J; junction bases unmatched: 6. The CDR3 covers 13 residues. The CDR3 is CASTDRVGTEAFF. In DNA, the CDR3 is TGTGCCAGTACCGACAGGGTCGGCACTGAAGCTTTCTTT.

At least ten counts were recorded for this clonotype. This sequence joins TRBV12-3 or TRBV12-4 and TRBJ2-3; tentatively, D is TRBD1 or TRBD2 (5 bases each). V gave up 1 base and J gave up 3 bases, with 14 bases separating them. This CDR3 has 16 amino acids. The CDR3 sequence is CASSLVQGIATDTQYF. The CDR3 nucleotides are TGTGCCAGCAGTTTAGTCCAGGGAATAGCGACAGATACGCAGTATTTT.

This clonotype was detected many times. The V gene is TRBV6-1, the J gene TRBJ1-4; D might be TRBD1 (5 bases). The CDR3 runs 12 residues. The ends were cut back, 6 bases at V and 12 bases at J, with 14 bases in the middle. CDR1 and CDR2 from the germline V gene are MNHNS and SASEGT. The CDR3 region is CASRADLGELFF. CDR3 in DNA: TGTGCCAGCAGAGCCGACTTGGGGGAACTGTTTTTT.

This clonotype was detected ten times or more. The V call is TRBV2, the J call TRBJ1-2, with D unclear. Germline loops: CDR1 SNHLY, CDR2 FYNNEI. Deletions cut 6 bases from V and 4 bases from J, with 6 bases between. The CDR3 length is 11 residues. The CDR3 DNA sequence: TGTGCCAGCAGAGCATCCTATGGCTACACCTTC. Its protein is CASRASYGYTF.

The V and J genes are TRBV28 and TRBJ1-2, with D perhaps matching TRBD1 (6 bases). V shed 7 bases and J shed 8 bases, with 14 bases lying between them. The CDR3 runs to 12 residues. The germline gives CDR1 MDHEN, CDR2 SYDVKM. The DNA for the CDR3 is TGTGCCAGCATGGGGACACGGCAGGGCTACACCTTC. Amino acid sequence: CASMGTRQGYTF.

This clonotype has a count of ten or more. V and J are TRBV10-3 and TRBJ1-4; D possibly corresponds to TRBD1 (6 bases). Germline V gene sequence: CDR1 ENHRY, CDR2 SYGVKD. V was trimmed by 8 bases and J by 5 bases, leaving 18 bases between them. The CDR3 sequence is 15 residues long. The CDR3 is CAIRGGAQKNEKLFF. The CDR3 DNA follows: TGTGCCATCCGCGGGGGGGCTCAGAAGAATGAAAAACTGTTTTTT.

This clonotype was observed at least ten times. The V gene is TRBV6-2 or TRBV6-3, the J gene TRBJ2-7, with D uncertain. Germline CDR1 and CDR2: MNHEY and SVGEGT. The CDR3 is made up of 13 amino acids. The V end was cut by 0 bases, the J end by 1 base, with 4 bases between. This CDR3 is CASSYSRSYEQYF. The CDR3 region has the DNA TGTGCCAGCAGTTACTCGCGGTCCTACGAGCAGTACTTC.

A few counts support this clonotype. The germline gene is not matched at one end of the junction; a read error may be the cause. The V and J genes are TRBV28 and TRBJ1-2; the match to TRBD1 covers 8 bases. This CDR3 is 14 amino acids long. The germline V gene encodes CDR1 MDHEN and CDR2 SYDVKM. The DNA for the CDR3 is TGTGCCAGCAGACCAAAGGCAGGGGGCTATGGCAACACCTTC. It is translated as CASRPKAGGYGNTF.

This clonotype was observed many times. The chain employs TRBV5-1 and TRBJ2-3, with TRBD2 as a possible D gene (6 bases). The germline V and J ends were trimmed by 3 bases and 1 base, with 12 bases remaining between them. This CDR3 contains 15 residues. Germline CDR1 reads SGHRS; CDR2 reads YFSETQ. Here the CDR3 reads CASSSGGARTDTQYF. The CDR3 nucleotides are TGCGCCAGCAGCTCAGGCGGGGCTCGCACAGATACGCAGTATTTT. The full variable domain, its missing parts supplied by reference TRBV5-1 and TRBJ2-3, is KAGVTQTPRYLIKTRGQQVTLSCSPISGHRSVSWYQQTPGQGLQFLFEYFSETQRNKGNFPGRFSGRQFSNSRSEMNVSTLELGDSALYLCASSSGGARTDTQYFGPGTRLTVL.

This clonotype has at least ten counts. This sequence joins TRBV10-2 and TRBJ2-1; the match to TRBD2 covers 10 bases. Germline lookup yields CDR1 WSHSY and CDR2 SAAADI. The CDR3 loop spans 18 amino acids. The trim removed 3 bases at V and 4 bases at J, leaving 12 bases unmatched. In nucleotides, the CDR3 is TGCGCCAGCAGTGACAGCATTGGACTAGCGGCAAGGTACAATGAGCAGTTCTTC. Amino acids: CASSDSIGLAARYNEQFF.

This clonotype was found many times. The chain uses TRBV15 and TRBJ1-5; no reliable D call. Germline CDR1 is LNHNV and CDR2 is YYDKDF (reference sequence). This CDR3 region has 13 residues. The ends were cut back, 5 bases at V and 7 bases at J, with 12 bases in the middle. This chain's CDR3 is CATSGRSAQPQHF. The CDR3 bases are TGTGCCACCAGCGGACGGTCGGCCCAGCCCCAGCATTTT. The full variable domain, in which reference TRBV15 and TRBJ1-5 provide the parts outside the CDR3, is DAMVIQNPRYQVTQFGKPVTLSCSQTLNHNVMYWYQQKSSQAPKLLFHYYDKDFNNEADTPDNFQSRRPNTSFCFLDIRSPGLGDTAMYLCATSGRSAQPQHFGDGTRLSIL.

The chain has TRBV10-3 and TRBJ1-2; possibly TRBD1 for D (5 bases). The V gene lost 0 bases and the J gene lost 0 bases, with 11 bases spanning the gap. The CDR3 sequence is 16 residues long. Looked up from germline, CDR1 is ENHRY and CDR2 is SYGVKD. In nucleotides, the CDR3 is TGTGCCATCAGTGAGTCGGTGGGGGGTACTAACTATGGCTACACCTTC. Its protein is CAISESVGGTNYGYTF.

This clonotype was seen at least ten times. The chain carries TRBV11-3 and TRBJ2-3, with TRBD2 matching over 7 bases. The CDR3 consists of 13 residues. Germline V gives CDR1 SGHNT, CDR2 YENEEA. Unmatched junction bases numbered 7, after V lost 11 bases and J lost 2 bases. CDR3 DNA sequence: TGTGCCGGAGGGACTACTAACACAGATACGCAGTATTTT. This sequence encodes CAGGTTNTDTQYF.